The rows below give T cell receptor beta chains drawn from one sample of a study of cytomegalovirus exposure and HLA in healthy donors. TCRdb's table, derived via immunoSEQ multiplex PCR, lists solely in-frame clones and lacks some. Of around 110,000 clones in the sample, around 75% are singletons; the top ten hold 1.6%. Source material: PBMCs. The source of these receptors is a woman younger than 35 in good health and CMV-seronegative. CDR3s include the opening cysteine and the closing phenylalanine or tryptophan. D genes are given only for firm matches. Rows give clone size only sometimes, using once, few, many, or a class for an expanded clone.

>TRBJ2-5|TRBV12-5|TRBD2|-
TGTGCTAGCGGGGGGGAACGTTACCAAGAGACCCAGTACTTC
CASGGERYQETQYF
>TRBJ2-2|TRBV7-7|TRBD2|-
TGTGCTCTTGCTAGGGCGGGGGACTCCACCGGGGAGCTGTTTTTT
CALARAGDSTGELFF
>TRBJ1-1|TRBV2|-|-
TGTGCCAGCAGTGAAGCAGGGGAGGCATTGAACACTGAAGCTTTCTTT
CASSEAGEALNTEAFF
>TRBJ2-1|TRBV13|TRBD2|-
TGTGCCAGCAGCAAGCGGACTAGCGGGGAGGCGCAGTTCTTC
CASSKRTSGEAQFF
>TRBJ1-6|TRBV5-6|-|-
TGTGCCAGCAGCTTAAGGGCCGGCAGGACAGCAAATTCACCCCTCCACTTT
CASSLRAGRTANSPLHF
>TRBJ1-5|TRBV30|-|once
TGTGCCTGGCGAACGGGGAGTGTGGGAAAGAGCAATCAGCCCCAGCATTTT
CAWRTGSVGKSNQPQHF
>TRBJ1-5|TRBV19|-|-
TGTGCCAGTAGTCAGGGGAATAGCAATCAGCCCCAGCATTTT
CASSQGNSNQPQHF
>TRBJ1-3|TRBV6-1|-|few
TGTGCCAGCATGAACAGGACTGGAAACACCATATATTTT
CASMNRTGNTIYF
>TRBJ1-5|TRBV2|-|-
TGTGCCAGCAGCGAGGGGCGGGACCCCCGCCAGCCCCAGCATTTT
CASSEGRDPRQPQHF
>TRBJ2-7|TRBV30|TRBD1|-
TGTGCCTGGCAAGCCGGGACAGGGGGCTACGAGCAGTACTTC
CAWQAGTGGYEQYF
>TRBJ2-1|TRBV6-1|-|-
TGTGCCAGCAGTAATACAGGGGGGGAGAATGAGCAGTTCTTC
CASSNTGGENEQFF
>TRBJ1-1|TRBV5-4|-|-
TGTGCCAGCAGCCTCCGGGACAAGAACACTGAAGCTTTCTTT
CASSLRDKNTEAFF
>TRBJ2-3|TRBV30|TRBD2|-
TGTGCCTGGAGTGTTCAGACTAGCGGGACCGATACGCAGTATTTT
CAWSVQTSGTDTQYF
>TRBJ2-7|TRBV27|TRBD1|-
TGTGCCAGCAGTTTAGGAACAGGGGTAGGAGTAGAGCAGTACTTC
CASSLGTGVGVEQYF
>TRBJ1-6|TRBV30|-|-
TGTGCCTGTGAGTTGGGAGGGGACGTTGCTCCGGTTAATTCACCCCTCCACTTT
CACELGGDVAPVNSPLHF
>TRBJ1-1|TRBV30|-|few
TGTGCCTGGAGTGTAACGGAGTACACTGAAGCTTTCTTT
CAWSVTEYTEAFF
>TRBJ2-7|TRBV2|-|once
TGTGCCAGCAGTGAACTTACCCAGACGGGCGAGCAGTACTTC
CASSELTQTGEQYF
>TRBJ1-5|TRBV28|-|few
TGTGCCAGCAGTTCCCTCGGTAGCAATCAGCCCCAGCATTTT
CASSSLGSNQPQHF
>TRBJ1-1|TRBV6-5|-|-
TGTGCCAGCAGTCCCGCGGGACTGATGAACACTGAAGCTTTCTTT
CASSPAGLMNTEAFF
>TRBJ1-4|TRBV28|TRBD1|few
TGTGCCAGCAGCCTAGAGGAGGGGACAGGGAAGGAAAAACTGTTTTTT
CASSLEEGTGKEKLFF
>TRBJ2-4|TRBV6-1|TRBD2|once
TGTGCCACTCGGGGGGGCAGGTCATATATTCAGTACTTC
CATRGGRSYIQYF
>TRBJ1-1|TRBV19|TRBD1|-
TGTGCCAGTAGTATAAAGGGACAGGGGAACACTGAAGCTTTCTTT
CASSIKGQGNTEAFF
>TRBJ1-5|TRBV6-5|TRBD1|-
TGTGCCAGCAGTAAGAGACAGGGGGGGAATCAGCCCCAGCATTTT
CASSKRQGGNQPQHF
>TRBJ1-2|TRBV5-6|-|few
TGTGCCAGCAGCTTCAGGCTCCGGGACAAAATTGGCTACACCTTC
CASSFRLRDKIGYTF
>TRBJ1-1|TRBV19|TRBD1|few
TGTGCCACGAAGGACAGGGAGCATCCTGAAGCTTTCTTT
CATKDREHPEAFF
>TRBJ1-2|TRBV7-9|-|-
TGTGCCAGCAGCGAGGTCGGGTCGGGCTACACCTTC
CASSEVGSGYTF
>TRBJ1-1|TRBV6-5|-|-
TGTGCCAGCAGTTACTCACGGGGGAACATGAACACTGAAGCTTTCTTT
CASSYSRGNMNTEAFF
>TRBJ1-2|TRBV5-4|TRBD1|-
TGTGCCAGCAGCGGCGCACGGAAGCAGGGGGACTATGGCTACACCTTC
CASSGARKQGDYGYTF
>TRBJ2-6|TRBV28|-|once
TGTGCCAGCAGCGACAGCTCTGGGGCCAACGTCCTGACTTTC
CASSDSSGANVLTF
>TRBJ1-5|TRBV19|TRBD1|-
TGTGCCAGTAGTTCCCTGGGGGGACAGTTCAGCAATCAGCCCCAGCATTTT
CASSSLGGQFSNQPQHF
>TRBJ1-2|TRBV5-1|-|-
TGCGCCAGCAGCTTGGTGGGGGCTGGCTACACCTTC
CASSLVGAGYTF
>TRBJ2-1|TRBV10-3|TRBD1|once
TGTGCCATCAGTGAGGCCGGGACAGGGGGCTATGAGCAGTTCTTC
CAISEAGTGGYEQFF
>TRBJ1-5|TRBV19|TRBD1|-
TGTGCCAGTAGTATGGACAGGGGTGACAATCAGCCCCAGCATTTT
CASSMDRGDNQPQHF
>TRBJ1-3|TRBV2|-|-
TGTGCCAGCAGTGACGGGGGGGCTGGAAACACCATATATTTT
CASSDGGAGNTIYF
>TRBJ2-7|TRBV4-1|-|-
TGCGCCAGCAGCCAGGGTGACGGGAGCTCCTACGAGCAGTACTTC
CASSQGDGSSYEQYF